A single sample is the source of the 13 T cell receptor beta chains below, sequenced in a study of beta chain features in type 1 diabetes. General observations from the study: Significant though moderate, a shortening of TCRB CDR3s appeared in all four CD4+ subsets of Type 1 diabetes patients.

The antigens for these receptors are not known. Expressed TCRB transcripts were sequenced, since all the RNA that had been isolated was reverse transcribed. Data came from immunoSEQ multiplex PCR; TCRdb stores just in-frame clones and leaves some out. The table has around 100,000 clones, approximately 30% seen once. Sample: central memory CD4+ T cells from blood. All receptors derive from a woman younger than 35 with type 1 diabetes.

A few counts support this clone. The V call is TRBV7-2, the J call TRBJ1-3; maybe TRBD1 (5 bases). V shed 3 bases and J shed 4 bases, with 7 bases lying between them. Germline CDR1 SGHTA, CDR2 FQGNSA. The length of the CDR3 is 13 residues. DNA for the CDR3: TGTGCCAGCAGCTTCGCAGGGGGAAACACCATATATTTT. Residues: CASSFAGGNTIYF. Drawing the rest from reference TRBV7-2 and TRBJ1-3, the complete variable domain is GAGVSQSPSNKVTEKGKDVELRCDPISGHTALYWYRQSLGQGLEFLIYFQGNSAPDKSGLPSDRFSAERTGGSVSTLTIQRTQQEDSAVYLCASSFAGGNTIYFGEGSWLTVV.

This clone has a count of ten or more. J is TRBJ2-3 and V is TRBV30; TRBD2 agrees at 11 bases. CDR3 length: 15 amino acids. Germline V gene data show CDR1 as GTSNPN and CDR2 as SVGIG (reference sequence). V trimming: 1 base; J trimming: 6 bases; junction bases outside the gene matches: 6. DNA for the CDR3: TGTGCCTGGAGTGAGGGACTAGCGGAGTCGGATACGCAGTATTTT. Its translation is CAWSEGLAESDTQYF.

As DNA, the CDR3 is TGTGCCAGCAAGGAGGGCCGGGAGCTGTTTTTT. Translated: CASKEGRELFF. The chain joins TRBV28 to TRBJ2-2, with a weak D call TRBD2 (6 bases). The CDR3 is 11 amino acids. Trimming removed 7 bases at V and 9 bases at J, with 9 bases between. Germline V CDR1 and CDR2: MDHEN, SYDVKM.

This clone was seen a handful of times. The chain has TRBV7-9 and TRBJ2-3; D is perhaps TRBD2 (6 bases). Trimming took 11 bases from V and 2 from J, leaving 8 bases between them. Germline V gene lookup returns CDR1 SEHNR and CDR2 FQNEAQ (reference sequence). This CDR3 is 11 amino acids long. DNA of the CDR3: TGTGCCGCGGGAAACACAGATACGCAGTATTTT. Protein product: CAAGNTDTQYF.

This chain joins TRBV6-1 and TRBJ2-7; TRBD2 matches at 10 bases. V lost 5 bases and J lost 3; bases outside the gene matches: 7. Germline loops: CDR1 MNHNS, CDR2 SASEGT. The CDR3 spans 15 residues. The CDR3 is CASSPTRTSGYEQYF. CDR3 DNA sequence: TGTGCCAGCAGTCCAACCAGGACTAGCGGCTACGAGCAGTACTTC.

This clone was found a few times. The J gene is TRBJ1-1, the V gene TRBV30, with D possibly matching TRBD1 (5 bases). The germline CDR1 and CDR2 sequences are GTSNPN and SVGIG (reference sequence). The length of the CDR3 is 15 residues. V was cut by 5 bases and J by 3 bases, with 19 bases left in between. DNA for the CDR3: TGTGCCTGGGCCCCGTCAGCAGGGCACCACACTGAAGCTTTCTTT. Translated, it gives CAWAPSAGHHTEAFF.

CDR3 in DNA: TGTGCCAGCTGTAGAGAGAACACCGGGGAGCTGTTTTTT. Its protein is CASCRENTGELFF. This chain links TRBV6-1 with TRBJ2-2; D gene uncertain. The V gene's germline CDR1 is MNHNS and CDR2 SASEGT. V lost 8 bases, J lost 1 base, and 8 bases lay in between. The CDR3 is 13 residues long.

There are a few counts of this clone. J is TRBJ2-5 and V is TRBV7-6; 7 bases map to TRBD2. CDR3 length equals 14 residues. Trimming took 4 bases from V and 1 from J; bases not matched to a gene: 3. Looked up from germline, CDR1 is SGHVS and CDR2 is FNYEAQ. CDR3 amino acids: CASSYLAAQETQYF. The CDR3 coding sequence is TGTGCCAGCAGCTACCTAGCGGCCCAAGAGACCCAGTACTTC.

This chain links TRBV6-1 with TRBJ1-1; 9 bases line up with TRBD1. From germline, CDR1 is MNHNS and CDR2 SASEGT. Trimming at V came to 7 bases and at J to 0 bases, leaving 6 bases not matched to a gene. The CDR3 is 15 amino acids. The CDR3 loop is CASTLQGAMNTEAFF. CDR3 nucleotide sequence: TGTGCCAGCACCCTACAGGGGGCGATGAACACTGAAGCTTTCTTT.

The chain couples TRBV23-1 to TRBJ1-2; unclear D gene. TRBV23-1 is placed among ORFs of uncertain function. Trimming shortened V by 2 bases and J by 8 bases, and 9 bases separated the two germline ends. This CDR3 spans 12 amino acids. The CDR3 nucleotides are TGCGCCAGCAGTCAAGGAGCCCCCGGCTACACCTTC. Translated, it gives CASSQGAPGYTF.

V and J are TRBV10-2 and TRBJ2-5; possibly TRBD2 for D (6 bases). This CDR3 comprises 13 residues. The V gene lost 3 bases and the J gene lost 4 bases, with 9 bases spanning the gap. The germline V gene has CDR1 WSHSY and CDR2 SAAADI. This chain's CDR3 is CASSELGGETQYF. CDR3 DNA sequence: TGCGCCAGCAGTGAACTGGGGGGAGAGACCCAGTACTTC.

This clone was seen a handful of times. For the CDR3, the DNA is TGTGCCAGCAGAAGCCAGGGGAAAAATGAGCAGTTCTTC. Protein product: CASRSQGKNEQFF. The J gene is TRBJ2-1, the V gene TRBV2; D perhaps matches TRBD1 (6 bases). Trimming left V 6 bases short and J 7 bases short, with 13 bases between. Germline CDR1 SNHLY, CDR2 FYNNEI. The CDR3 runs to 13 residues.

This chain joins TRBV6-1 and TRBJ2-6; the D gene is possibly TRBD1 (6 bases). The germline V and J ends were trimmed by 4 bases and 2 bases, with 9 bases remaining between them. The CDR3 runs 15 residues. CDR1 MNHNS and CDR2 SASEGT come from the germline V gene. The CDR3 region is CASSGQEAGANVLTF. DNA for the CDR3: TGTGCCAGCAGTGGACAGGAGGCTGGGGCCAACGTCCTGACTTTC.